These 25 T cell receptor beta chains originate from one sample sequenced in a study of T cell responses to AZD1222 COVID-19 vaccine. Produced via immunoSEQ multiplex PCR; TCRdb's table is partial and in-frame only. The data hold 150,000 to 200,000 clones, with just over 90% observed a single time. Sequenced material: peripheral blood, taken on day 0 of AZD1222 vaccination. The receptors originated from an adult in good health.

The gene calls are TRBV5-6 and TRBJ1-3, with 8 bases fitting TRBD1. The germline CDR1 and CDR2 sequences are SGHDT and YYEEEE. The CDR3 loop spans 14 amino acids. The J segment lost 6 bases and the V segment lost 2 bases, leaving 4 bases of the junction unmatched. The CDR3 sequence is CASSFGTGLNTIYF. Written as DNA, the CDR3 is TGTGCCAGCAGCTTCGGGACAGGACTAAACACCATATATTTT.

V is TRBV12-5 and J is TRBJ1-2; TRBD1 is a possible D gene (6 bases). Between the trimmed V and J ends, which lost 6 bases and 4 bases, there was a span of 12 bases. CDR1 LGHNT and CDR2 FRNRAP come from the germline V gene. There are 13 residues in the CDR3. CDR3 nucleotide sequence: TGTGCTAGTGGGGTAGACAGGATCTATGGCTACACCTTC. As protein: CASGVDRIYGYTF.

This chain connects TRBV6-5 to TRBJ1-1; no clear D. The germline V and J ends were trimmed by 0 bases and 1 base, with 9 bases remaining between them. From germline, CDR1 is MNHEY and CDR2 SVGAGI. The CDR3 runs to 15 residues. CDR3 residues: CASSYSMSKNTEAFF. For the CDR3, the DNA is TGTGCCAGCAGTTACTCGATGTCCAAGAACACTGAAGCTTTCTTT.

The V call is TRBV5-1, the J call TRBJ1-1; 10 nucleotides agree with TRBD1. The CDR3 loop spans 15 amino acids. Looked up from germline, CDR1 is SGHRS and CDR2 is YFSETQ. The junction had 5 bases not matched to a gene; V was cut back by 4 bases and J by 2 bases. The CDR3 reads CASSGGTGVNTEAFF. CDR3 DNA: TGCGCCAGCAGCGGCGGGACAGGGGTTAACACTGAAGCTTTCTTT.

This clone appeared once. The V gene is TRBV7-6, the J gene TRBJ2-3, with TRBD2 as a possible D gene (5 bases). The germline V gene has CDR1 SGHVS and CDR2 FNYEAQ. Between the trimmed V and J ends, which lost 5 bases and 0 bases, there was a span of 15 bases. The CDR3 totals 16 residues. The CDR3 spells CASSPRVAYSTDTQYF. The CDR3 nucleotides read TGTGCCAGCAGCCCGCGAGTAGCGTATAGCACAGATACGCAGTATTTT.

CDR3 coding DNA: TGTGCCAGCAGCCAAGATTTAAGGGGCGAGTACGGCTACACCTTC. It codes for CASSQDLRGEYGYTF. V gene TRBV4-2 combines with J gene TRBJ1-2; TRBD1 might be the D (5 bases). This CDR3 region has 15 residues. Trimming stripped 0 bases from V and 8 bases from J, with 16 bases between. Germline V gene sequence: CDR1 LGHNA, CDR2 YNFKEQ.

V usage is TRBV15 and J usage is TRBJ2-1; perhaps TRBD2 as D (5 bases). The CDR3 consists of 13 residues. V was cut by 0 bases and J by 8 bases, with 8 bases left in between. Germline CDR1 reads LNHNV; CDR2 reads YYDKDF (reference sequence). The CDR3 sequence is CATSRDPGYEQFF. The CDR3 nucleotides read TGTGCCACCAGCAGAGATCCGGGGTATGAGCAGTTCTTC.

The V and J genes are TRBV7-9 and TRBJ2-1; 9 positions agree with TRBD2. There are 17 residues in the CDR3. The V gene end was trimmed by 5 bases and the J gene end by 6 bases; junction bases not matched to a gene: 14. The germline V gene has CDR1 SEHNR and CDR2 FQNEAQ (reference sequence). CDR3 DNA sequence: TGTGCCAGCAGCCTAACGACTGGCCTAGCGGGGTTCAATGAGCAGTTCTTC. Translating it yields CASSLTTGLAGFNEQFF.

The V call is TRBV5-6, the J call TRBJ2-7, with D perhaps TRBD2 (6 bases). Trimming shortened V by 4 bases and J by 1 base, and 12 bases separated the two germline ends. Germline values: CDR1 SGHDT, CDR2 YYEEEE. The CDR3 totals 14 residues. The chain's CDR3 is CASSLLGTSYEQYF. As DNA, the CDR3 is TGTGCCAGCAGCCTTCTCGGGACTTCCTACGAGCAGTACTTC.

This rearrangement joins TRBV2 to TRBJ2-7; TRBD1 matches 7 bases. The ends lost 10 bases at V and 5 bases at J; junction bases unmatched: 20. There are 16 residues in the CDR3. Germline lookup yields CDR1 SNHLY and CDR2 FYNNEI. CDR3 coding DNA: TGTGCCATCCTCACAGACAGGGATCATTTTGCGGACGAGCAGTACTTC. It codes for CAILTDRDHFADEQYF.

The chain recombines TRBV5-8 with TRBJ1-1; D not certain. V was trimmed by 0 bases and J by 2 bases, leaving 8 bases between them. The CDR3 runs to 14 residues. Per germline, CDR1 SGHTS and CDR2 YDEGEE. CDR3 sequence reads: CASSLGKFNTEAFF. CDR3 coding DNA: TGTGCCAGCAGCTTGGGCAAATTCAACACTGAAGCTTTCTTT. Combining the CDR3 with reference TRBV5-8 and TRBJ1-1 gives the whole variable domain EAGVTQSPTHLIKTRGQQATLRCSPISGHTSVYWYQQALGLGLQFLLWYDEGEERNRGNFPPRFSGRQFPNYSSELNVNALELEDSALYLCASSLGKFNTEAFFGQGTRLTVV.

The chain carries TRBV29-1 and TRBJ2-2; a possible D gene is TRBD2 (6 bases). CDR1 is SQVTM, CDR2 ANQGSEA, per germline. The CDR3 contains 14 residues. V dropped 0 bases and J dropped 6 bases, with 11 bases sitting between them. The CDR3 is CSVEDSWGAGELFF. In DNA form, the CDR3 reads TGCAGCGTTGAAGATTCATGGGGGGCCGGGGAGCTGTTTTTT.

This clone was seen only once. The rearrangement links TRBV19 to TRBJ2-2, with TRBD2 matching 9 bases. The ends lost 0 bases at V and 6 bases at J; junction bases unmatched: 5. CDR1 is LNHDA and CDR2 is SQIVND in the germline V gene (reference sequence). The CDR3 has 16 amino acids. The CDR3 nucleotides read TGTGCCAGTAGTATAGACGGCGGGAGGGCCCCCGGGGAGCTGTTTTTT. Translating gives CASSIDGGRAPGELFF.

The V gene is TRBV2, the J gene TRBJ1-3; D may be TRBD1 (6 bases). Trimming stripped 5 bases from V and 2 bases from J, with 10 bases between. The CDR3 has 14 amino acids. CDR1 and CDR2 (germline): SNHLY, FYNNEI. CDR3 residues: CASSPGQTGNTIYF. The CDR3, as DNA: TGTGCCAGCAGTCCTGGACAGACTGGAAACACCATATATTTT.

In nucleotides, the CDR3 is TGCGCCAGCAGCTTGGCCGGGGGGCCGGGAATGTACGAGCAGTACTTC. Its protein is CASSLAGGPGMYEQYF. The J gene is TRBJ2-7, the V gene TRBV5-1; D possibly corresponds to TRBD2 (7 bases). Trimming cost V 0 bases and J 4 bases, with 17 bases left between them. CDR3 length: 16 residues. The germline CDR1 and CDR2 sequences are SGHRS and YFSETQ.

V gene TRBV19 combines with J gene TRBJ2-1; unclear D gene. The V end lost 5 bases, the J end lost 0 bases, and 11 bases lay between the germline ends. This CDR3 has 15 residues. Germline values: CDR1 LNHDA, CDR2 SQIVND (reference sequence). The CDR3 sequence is CASSPQRRSYNEQFF. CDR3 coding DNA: TGTGCCAGTAGTCCCCAACGACGCTCCTACAATGAGCAGTTCTTC.

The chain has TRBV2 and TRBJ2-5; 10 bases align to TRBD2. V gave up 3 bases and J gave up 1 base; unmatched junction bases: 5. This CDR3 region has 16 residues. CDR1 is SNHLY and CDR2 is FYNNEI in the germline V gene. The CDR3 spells CASSDWLAGGQETQYF. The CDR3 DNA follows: TGTGCCAGCAGTGACTGGTTAGCGGGAGGCCAAGAGACCCAGTACTTC.

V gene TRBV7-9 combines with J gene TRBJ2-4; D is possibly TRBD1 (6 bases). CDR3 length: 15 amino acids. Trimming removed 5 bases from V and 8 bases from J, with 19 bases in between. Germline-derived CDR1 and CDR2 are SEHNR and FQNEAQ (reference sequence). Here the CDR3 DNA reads TGTGCCAGCAGCCCACGCAGGGGCGAGTCGGACATTCAGTACTTC. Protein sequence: CASSPRRGESDIQYF.

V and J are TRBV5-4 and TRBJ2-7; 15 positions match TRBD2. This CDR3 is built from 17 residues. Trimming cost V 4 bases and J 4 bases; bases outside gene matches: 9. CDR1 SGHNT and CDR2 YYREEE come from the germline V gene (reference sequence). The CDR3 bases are TGTGCCAGCAGCGAGGGACTAGCGGGGGGTATTGTATACGAGCAGTACTTC. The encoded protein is CASSEGLAGGIVYEQYF.

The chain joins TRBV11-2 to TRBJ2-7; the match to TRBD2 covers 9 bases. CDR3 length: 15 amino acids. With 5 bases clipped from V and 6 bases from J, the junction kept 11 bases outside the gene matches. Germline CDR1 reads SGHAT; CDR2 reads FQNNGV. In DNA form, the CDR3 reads TGTGCCAGCAGCACCCAGGGTAGCGGGAGAAGCGAGCAGTACTTC. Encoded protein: CASSTQGSGRSEQYF.

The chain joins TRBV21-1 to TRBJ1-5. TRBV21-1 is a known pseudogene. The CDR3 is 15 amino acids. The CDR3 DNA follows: TGTGCCAGCAGGCGGGGGGCGCTGGTTCGTCAGCCCCAGCATTTT. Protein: CASRRGALVRQPQHF.

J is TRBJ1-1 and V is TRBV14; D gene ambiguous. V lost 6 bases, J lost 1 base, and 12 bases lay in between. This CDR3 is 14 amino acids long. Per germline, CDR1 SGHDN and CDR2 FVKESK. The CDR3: CASRPYYTNTEAFF. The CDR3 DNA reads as TGTGCCAGCAGACCGTACTATACGAACACTGAAGCTTTCTTT.

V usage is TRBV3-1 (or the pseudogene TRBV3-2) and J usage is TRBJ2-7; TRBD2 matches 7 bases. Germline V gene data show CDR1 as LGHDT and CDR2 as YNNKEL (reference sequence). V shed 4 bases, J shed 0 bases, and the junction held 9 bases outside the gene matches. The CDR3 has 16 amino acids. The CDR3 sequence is CASSPRTSGNSYEQYF. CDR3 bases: TGTGCCAGCAGCCCCAGGACCAGCGGGAACTCCTACGAGCAGTACTTC.

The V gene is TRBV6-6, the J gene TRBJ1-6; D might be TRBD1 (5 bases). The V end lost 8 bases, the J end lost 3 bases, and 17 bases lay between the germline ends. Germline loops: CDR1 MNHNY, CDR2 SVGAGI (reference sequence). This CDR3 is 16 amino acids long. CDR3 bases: TGTGCCAGCCGTCGAACATGGGGCGACTATAATTCACCCCTCCACTTT. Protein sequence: CASRRTWGDYNSPLHF.

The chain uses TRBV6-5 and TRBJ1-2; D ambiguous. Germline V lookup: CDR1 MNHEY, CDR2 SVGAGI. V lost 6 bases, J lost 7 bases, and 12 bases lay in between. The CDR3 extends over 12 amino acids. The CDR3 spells CASREGPIGYTF. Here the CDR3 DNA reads TGTGCCAGCAGGGAGGGCCCGATTGGCTACACCTTC.